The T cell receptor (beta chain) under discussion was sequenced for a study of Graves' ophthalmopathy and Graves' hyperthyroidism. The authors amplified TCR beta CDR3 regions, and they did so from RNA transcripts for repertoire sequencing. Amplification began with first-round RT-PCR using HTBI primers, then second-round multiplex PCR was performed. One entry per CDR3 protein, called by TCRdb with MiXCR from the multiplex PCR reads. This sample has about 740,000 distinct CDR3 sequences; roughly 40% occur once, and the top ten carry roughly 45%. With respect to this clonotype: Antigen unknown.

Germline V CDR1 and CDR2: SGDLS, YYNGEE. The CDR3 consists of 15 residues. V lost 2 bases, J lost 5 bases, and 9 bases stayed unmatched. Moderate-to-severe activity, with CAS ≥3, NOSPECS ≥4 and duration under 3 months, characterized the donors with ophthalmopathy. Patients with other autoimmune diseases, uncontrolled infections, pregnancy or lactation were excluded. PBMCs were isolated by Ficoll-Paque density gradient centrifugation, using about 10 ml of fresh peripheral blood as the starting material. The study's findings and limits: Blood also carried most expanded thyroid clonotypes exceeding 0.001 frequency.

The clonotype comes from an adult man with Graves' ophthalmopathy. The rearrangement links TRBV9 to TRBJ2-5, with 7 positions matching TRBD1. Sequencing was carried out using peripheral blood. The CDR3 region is CASSVAGTVRETQYF. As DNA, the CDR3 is TGTGCCAGCAGCGTCGCCGGGACAGTGAGGGAGACCCAGTACTTC.